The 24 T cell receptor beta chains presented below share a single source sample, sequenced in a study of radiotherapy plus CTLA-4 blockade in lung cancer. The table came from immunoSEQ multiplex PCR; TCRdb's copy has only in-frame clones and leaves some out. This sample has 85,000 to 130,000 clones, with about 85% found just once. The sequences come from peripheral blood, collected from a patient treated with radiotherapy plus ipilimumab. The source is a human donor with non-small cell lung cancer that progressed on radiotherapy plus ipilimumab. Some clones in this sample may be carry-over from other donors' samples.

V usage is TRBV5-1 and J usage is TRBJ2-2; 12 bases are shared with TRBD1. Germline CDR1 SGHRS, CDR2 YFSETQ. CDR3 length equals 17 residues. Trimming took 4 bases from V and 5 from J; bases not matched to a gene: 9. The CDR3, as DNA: TGCGCCAGCAGCCCGACCGGGACAGGGGGCGCGACCGGGGAGCTGTTTTTT. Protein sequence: CASSPTGTGGATGELFF.

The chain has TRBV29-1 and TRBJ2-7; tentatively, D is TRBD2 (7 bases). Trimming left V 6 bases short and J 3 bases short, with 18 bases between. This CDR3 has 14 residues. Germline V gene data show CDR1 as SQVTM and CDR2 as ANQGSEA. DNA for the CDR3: TGCAGCGTATCGGCGGGGGCGGTCATCTACGAGCAGTACTTC. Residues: CSVSAGAVIYEQYF.

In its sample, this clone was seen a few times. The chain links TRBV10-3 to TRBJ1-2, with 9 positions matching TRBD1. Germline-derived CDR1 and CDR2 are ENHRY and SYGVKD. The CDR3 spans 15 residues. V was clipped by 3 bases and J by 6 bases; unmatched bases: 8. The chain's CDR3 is CAISEANRGRDGYTF. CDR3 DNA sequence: TGTGCCATCAGTGAAGCAAACAGGGGGCGGGATGGCTACACCTTC.

Here the CDR3 DNA reads TGTGCCAGCTCACCAGGGGGGCTTGGAAACACCATATATTTT. It encodes CASSPGGLGNTIYF. The chain links TRBV18 to TRBJ1-3; a possible D gene is TRBD1 (6 bases). The CDR3 is made up of 14 amino acids. The germline V gene has CDR1 KGHSH and CDR2 LQKENI. The V and J ends lost 2 bases and 3 bases respectively, with 8 bases between them.

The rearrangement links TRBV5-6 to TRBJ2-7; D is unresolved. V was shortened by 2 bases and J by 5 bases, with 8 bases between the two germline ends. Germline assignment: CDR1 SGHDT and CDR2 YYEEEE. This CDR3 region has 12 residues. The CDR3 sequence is CASSFSGNEQYF. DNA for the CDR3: TGTGCCAGCAGCTTTTCTGGCAACGAGCAGTACTTC.

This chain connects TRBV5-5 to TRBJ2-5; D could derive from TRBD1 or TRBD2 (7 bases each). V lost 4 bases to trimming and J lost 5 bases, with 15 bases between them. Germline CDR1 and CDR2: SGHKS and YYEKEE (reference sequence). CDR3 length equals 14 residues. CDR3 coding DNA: TGTGCCAGCAGCATTAACAGGGGAGGGGAGACCCAGTACTTC. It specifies CASSINRGGETQYF.

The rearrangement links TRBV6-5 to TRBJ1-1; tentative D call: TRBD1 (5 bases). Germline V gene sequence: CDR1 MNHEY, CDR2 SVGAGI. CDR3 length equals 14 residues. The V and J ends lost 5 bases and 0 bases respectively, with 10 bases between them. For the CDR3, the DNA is TGTGCCAGCAGTGAGGACACCGTGAACACTGAAGCTTTCTTT. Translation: CASSEDTVNTEAFF.

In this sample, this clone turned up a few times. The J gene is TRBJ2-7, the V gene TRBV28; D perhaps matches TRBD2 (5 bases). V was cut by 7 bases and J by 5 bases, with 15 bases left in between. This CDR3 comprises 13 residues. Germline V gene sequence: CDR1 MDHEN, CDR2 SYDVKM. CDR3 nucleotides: TGTGCCAGCATAGCCCCCGAGGGCCACGAGCAGTACTTC. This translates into CASIAPEGHEQYF.

The CDR3 reads CASSGTRTYNEQFF. Written as DNA, the CDR3 is TGTGCCAGCAGTGGGACTAGGACCTACAATGAGCAGTTCTTC. This rearrangement joins TRBV6-1 to TRBJ2-1, with TRBD2 identical over 7 bases. Germline V gives CDR1 MNHNS, CDR2 SASEGT. The CDR3 is made up of 14 amino acids. Losses at the gene ends were 4 bases for V and 2 bases for J; bases not matched to a gene: 2.

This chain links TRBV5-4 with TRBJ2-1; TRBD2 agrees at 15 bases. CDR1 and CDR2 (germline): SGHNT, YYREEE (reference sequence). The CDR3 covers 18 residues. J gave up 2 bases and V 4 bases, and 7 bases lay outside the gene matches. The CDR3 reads CASSRGLAGGLTYNEQFF. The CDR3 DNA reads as TGTGCCAGCAGCAGGGGACTAGCGGGGGGACTAACCTACAATGAGCAGTTCTTC.

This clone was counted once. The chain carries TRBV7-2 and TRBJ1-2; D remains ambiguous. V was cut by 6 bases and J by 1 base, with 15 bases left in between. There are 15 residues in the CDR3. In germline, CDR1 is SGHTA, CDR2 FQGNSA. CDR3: CASSLTGIFNYGYTF. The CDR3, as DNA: TGTGCCAGCAGTTTAACGGGGATTTTTAACTATGGCTACACCTTC. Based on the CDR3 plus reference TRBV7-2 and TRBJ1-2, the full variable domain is GAGVSQSPSNKVTEKGKDVELRCDPISGHTALYWYRQSLGQGLEFLIYFQGNSAPDKSGLPSDRFSAERTGGSVSTLTIQRTQQEDSAVYLCASSLTGIFNYGYTFGSGTRLTVV.

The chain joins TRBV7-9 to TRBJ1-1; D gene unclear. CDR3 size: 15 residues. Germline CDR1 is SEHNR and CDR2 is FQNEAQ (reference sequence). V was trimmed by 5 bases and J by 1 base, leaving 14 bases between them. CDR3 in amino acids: CASSAPGGRNTEAFF. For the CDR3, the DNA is TGTGCCAGCAGCGCCCCGGGAGGGAGGAACACTGAAGCTTTCTTT.

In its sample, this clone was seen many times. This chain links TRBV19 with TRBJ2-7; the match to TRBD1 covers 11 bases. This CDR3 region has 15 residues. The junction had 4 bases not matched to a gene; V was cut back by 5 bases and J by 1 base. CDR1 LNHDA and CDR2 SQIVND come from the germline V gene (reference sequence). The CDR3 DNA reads TGTGCCAGTAGTGCCGGGACAGGGGGTTCCTACGAGCAGTACTTC. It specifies CASSAGTGGSYEQYF.

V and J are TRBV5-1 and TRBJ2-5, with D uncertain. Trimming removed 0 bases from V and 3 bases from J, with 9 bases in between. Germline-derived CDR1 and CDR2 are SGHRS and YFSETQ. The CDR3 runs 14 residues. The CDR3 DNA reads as TGCGCCAGCAGCTTGGTGCTTCCAAAAGAGACCCAGTACTTC. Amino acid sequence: CASSLVLPKETQYF.

CDR3 residues: CASSPLGGRVAGNTIYF. Here the CDR3 DNA reads TGTGCCAGCAGCCCTTTGGGGGGCAGGGTGGCTGGAAACACCATATATTTT. The J gene is TRBJ1-3, the V gene TRBV9, with a weak D call TRBD1 (6 bases). Germline values: CDR1 SGDLS, CDR2 YYNGEE. CDR3 size: 17 residues. Trimming left V 4 bases short and J 2 bases short, with 19 bases between.

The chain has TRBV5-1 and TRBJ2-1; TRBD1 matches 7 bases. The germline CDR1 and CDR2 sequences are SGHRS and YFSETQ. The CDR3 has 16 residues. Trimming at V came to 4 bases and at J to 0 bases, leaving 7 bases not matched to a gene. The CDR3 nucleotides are TGCGCCAGCAGCGCGCAGGGGGTAGGCTCCTACAATGAGCAGTTCTTC. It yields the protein CASSAQGVGSYNEQFF.

The CDR3 spells CASRRGGQETQYF. For the CDR3, the DNA is TGCGCCAGCAGACGGGGGGGCCAAGAGACCCAGTACTTC. The J gene is TRBJ2-5, the V gene TRBV5-1; 8 nucleotides align to TRBD2. The V gene end was trimmed by 5 bases and the J gene end by 1 base; junction bases not matched to a gene: 1. The CDR3 contains 13 residues. Germline lookup yields CDR1 SGHRS and CDR2 YFSETQ.

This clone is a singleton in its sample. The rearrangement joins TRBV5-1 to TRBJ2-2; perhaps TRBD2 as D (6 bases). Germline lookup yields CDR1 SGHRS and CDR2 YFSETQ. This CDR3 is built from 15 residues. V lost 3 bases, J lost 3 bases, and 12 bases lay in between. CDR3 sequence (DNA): TGCGCCAGCAGCTCGAATCCGGGAGACACCGGGGAGCTGTTTTTT. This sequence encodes CASSSNPGDTGELFF.

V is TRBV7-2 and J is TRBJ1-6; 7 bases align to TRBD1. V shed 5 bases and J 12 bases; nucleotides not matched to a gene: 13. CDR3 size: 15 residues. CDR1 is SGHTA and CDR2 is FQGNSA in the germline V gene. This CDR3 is CASSPGTGDRRPLHF. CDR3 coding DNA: TGTGCCAGCAGCCCTGGAACAGGGGATAGGAGACCCCTCCACTTT.

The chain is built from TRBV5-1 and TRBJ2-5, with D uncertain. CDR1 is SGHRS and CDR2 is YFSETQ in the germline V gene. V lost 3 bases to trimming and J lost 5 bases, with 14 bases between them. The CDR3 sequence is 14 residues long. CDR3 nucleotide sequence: TGCGCCAGCAGCTCCTCCCAACTCGGGGAGACCCAGTACTTC. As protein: CASSSSQLGETQYF.

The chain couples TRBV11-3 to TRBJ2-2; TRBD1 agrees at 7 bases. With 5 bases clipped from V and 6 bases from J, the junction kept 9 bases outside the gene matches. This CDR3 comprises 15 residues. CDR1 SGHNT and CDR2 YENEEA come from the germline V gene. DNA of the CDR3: TGTGCCAGCAGCCCTGACAGGGCTTGGGCCGGGGAGCTGTTTTTT. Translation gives CASSPDRAWAGELFF.

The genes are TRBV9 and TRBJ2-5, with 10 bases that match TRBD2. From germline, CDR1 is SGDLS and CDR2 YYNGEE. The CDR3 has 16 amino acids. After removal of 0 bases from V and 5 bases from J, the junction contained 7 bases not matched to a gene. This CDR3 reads CASSVVNSGGLETQYF. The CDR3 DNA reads TGTGCCAGCAGCGTAGTAAATAGCGGGGGGTTGGAGACCCAGTACTTC.

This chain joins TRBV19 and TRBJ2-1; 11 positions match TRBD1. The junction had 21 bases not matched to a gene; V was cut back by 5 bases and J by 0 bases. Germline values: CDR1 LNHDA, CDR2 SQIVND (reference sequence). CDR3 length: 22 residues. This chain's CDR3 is CASSLISRDRGYLGISYNEQFF. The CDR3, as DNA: TGTGCCAGTAGTTTAATTTCCCGGGACAGGGGGTACTTAGGAATCTCCTACAATGAGCAGTTCTTC.

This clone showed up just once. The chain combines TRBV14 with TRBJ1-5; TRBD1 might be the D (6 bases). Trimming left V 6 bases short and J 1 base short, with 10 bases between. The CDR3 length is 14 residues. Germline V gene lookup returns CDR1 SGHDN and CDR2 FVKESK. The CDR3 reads CASRYTGSNQPQHF. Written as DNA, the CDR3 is TGTGCCAGCAGATACACAGGGAGCAATCAGCCCCAGCATTTT.